A single sample is the source of the 10 T cell receptor beta chains below, sequenced in a study of blood T cells in healthy people across ages. Sample-barcoded 5' priming and a J-beta primer mix drove a second PCR of about 6 to 12 cycles. TCRdb passed the 5' RACE reads through MiXCR, listing each CDR3 protein once. The sample yields around 2 million distinct CDR3 sequences, around 40% seen once. The sample consisted of blood. The origin of the receptors is a human donor in good health.

This chain links TRBV29-1 with TRBJ1-1, with no clear D. Trimming left V 5 bases short and J 0 bases short, with 13 bases between. CDR1 is SQVTM, CDR2 ANQGSEA, per germline. The CDR3 length is 14 residues. Written as DNA, the CDR3 is TGCAGCGTTCCCGGGGATATCATGAACACTGAAGCTTTCTTT. Residues: CSVPGDIMNTEAFF.

Points on this clonotype: The junction and the germline gene differ at one end; a read error may be behind it. The V call is TRBV20-1, the J call TRBJ2-3; D may be TRBD1 or TRBD2 (6 bases each). Germline V CDR1 and CDR2: DFQATT, SNEGSKA (reference sequence). The CDR3 is 13 residues long. CDR3 DNA sequence: TGCAGTGCTAGGGATTGGGGGGCAGATACGCAGTTTTTT. This codes for CSARDWGADTQFF.

About this clonotype itself: Relative to the germline gene, one junction end is altered; a read error may explain this. The chain is built from TRBV7-9 and TRBJ2-3; D may be TRBD2 (5 bases). Germline lookup yields CDR1 SEHNR and CDR2 FQNEAQ (reference sequence). The CDR3 spans 14 residues. This CDR3 reads CVSSLFGDTDTQYF. Written as DNA, the CDR3 is TGTGTCAGCAGCCTATTCGGGGACACAGATACGCAGTATTTT.

Regarding this clonotype: An end of the junction does not agree with germline; a read error may underlie this. The V gene is TRBV7-2, the J gene TRBJ2-6; D ambiguous. The germline V gene has CDR1 SGHTA and CDR2 FQGNSA. The CDR3 spans 15 residues. CDR3 residues: CASSLRLSGVNVLTF. For the CDR3, the DNA is TGTGCCAGCAGCTTACGCCTCTCTGGGGTCAACGTCCTGACTTTC.

J is TRBJ2-5 and V is TRBV7-6; TRBD1 or TRBD2 may be the D gene (6 bases each). The CDR3 is made up of 16 amino acids. The germline gives CDR1 SGHVS, CDR2 FNYEAQ. V dropped 5 bases and J dropped 0 bases, with 16 bases sitting between them. CDR3 in DNA: TGTGCCAGCAGCCCGAGGGGGGACTCCTACCAAGAGACCCAGTACTTC. It translates to CASSPRGDSYQETQYF.

V gene TRBV7-6 combines with J gene TRBJ2-3; D is ambiguous. CDR1 is SGHVS and CDR2 is FNYEAQ in the germline V gene. The CDR3 length is 16 residues. Trimming cost V 1 base and J 1 base, with 12 bases left between them. The CDR3 here is CASSLEWVEGTDTQYF. Here the CDR3 DNA reads TGTGCCAGCAGCTTAGAGTGGGTTGAAGGCACAGATACGCAGTATTTT.

This clonotype was detected only a few times. V usage is TRBV29-1 and J usage is TRBJ2-3; the D is unclear. This CDR3 is built from 14 residues. Germline V gene data show CDR1 as SQVTM and CDR2 as ANQGSEA. V was cut by 5 bases and J by 2 bases, with 14 bases left in between. The CDR3 DNA follows: TGCAGCGTTTCCTCGGGTATTCCCACAGATACGCAGTATTTT. It encodes CSVSSGIPTDTQYF.

This clonotype was detected a few times. The J gene is TRBJ2-7, the V gene TRBV29-1; no firm D call. Trimming left V 6 bases short and J 3 bases short, with 15 bases between. This CDR3 region has 13 residues. The germline CDR1 and CDR2 sequences are SQVTM and ANQGSEA. The CDR3 here is CSVVFDFFYEQYF. CDR3 bases: TGCAGCGTCGTTTTCGACTTTTTCTACGAGCAGTACTTC.

This clonotype was detected only a few times. CDR3 in DNA: TGCAGCGCCGTGTCCCCCCCGGGGGGCTACACCTTC. Its protein is CSAVSPPGGYTF. The chain recombines TRBV29-1 with TRBJ1-2; unclear D gene. Germline V gene data show CDR1 as SQVTM and CDR2 as ANQGSEA. The germline V and J ends were trimmed by 7 bases and 8 bases, with 17 bases remaining between them. This CDR3 has 12 amino acids.

This clonotype has only a few counts. The chain is built from TRBV28 and TRBJ2-3; 9 bases map to TRBD1. This CDR3 comprises 15 residues. Per germline, CDR1 MDHEN and CDR2 SYDVKM. V lost 2 bases to trimming and J lost 7 bases; unmatched junction nucleotides: 7. The CDR3 DNA is TGTGCCAGCAGTTTACGACAGGGGGGGGCTAATACGCAGTATTTT. It specifies CASSLRQGGANTQYF.